This is a list of T cell receptor beta chains from one sample in a study of blood T cell repertoires in COVID-19. Sequencing used immunoSEQ multiplex PCR; TCRdb keeps in-frame clones, though not all of them. The repertoire consists of about 380,000 clones, with around 87% occurring once and the leading ten covering around 1.3%. Source material: PBMCs or T cells enriched from blood (not recorded which). The source is a man aged 30 to 45 who had recovered from COVID-19. The CDR3 runs from the conserved cysteine through the conserved F or W. Not all rows give a size; the values are once, few, many and, for expanded clones, a class.

J gene	V gene	clone size	CDR3 protein
TRBJ1-5	TRBV4-1	NA	CASSQTSGTANQPQHF
TRBJ1-1	TRBV7-8	once	CASSTGQSRRTEAFF
TRBJ2-2	TRBV6-2/TRBV6-3	NA	CASSPRVPGELFF
TRBJ1-5	TRBV19	once	CASTTRVRGLNQPQHF
TRBJ2-7	TRBV5-1	NA	CASSIGTGFYEQYF
TRBJ1-6	TRBV6-5	NA	CASGQEHNSPLHF
TRBJ1-6	TRBV3-1/TRBV3-2	NA	CASSQDPGGRQPLHF
TRBJ1-5	TRBV30	NA	CAWSQGGQPQHF
TRBJ2-7	TRBV4-2	NA	CASSPVGLEGRYEQYF
TRBJ2-2	TRBV4-1	NA	CASSQLGELFF
TRBJ2-1	TRBV24-1	NA	CATSDSRLAGANEQFF
TRBJ1-2	TRBV6-1	NA	CASRGQGSNYGYTF
TRBJ1-3	TRBV29-1	NA	CSAQGSGNTIYF
TRBJ2-2	TRBV19	NA	CATQGSGELFF
TRBJ1-5	TRBV6-1	few	CASSENRGQTHQPQHF
TRBJ2-5	TRBV12-3/TRBV12-4	once	CASSSLGTETQYF
TRBJ2-6	TRBV5-6	NA	CASSLDRGYPSGANVLTF
TRBJ1-5	TRBV6-1	NA	CASSEAPGQQPQHF
TRBJ2-2	TRBV10-3	NA	CAISASVGRDNTGELFF
TRBJ1-3	TRBV4-1	NA	CASSRPTGLGNTIYF
TRBJ1-5	TRBV6-2/TRBV6-3	NA	CASSWAAGRNQPQHF
TRBJ2-1	TRBV5-1	NA	CASSPGLNSYNEQFF
TRBJ1-3	TRBV29-1	NA	CSVEQGTGNTIYF
TRBJ1-2	TRBV6-1	NA	CASSEASGSRGGYTF
TRBJ1-5	TRBV27	NA	CASSTTSRLGQPQHF
TRBJ1-1	TRBV29-1	NA	CSVLDSMNTEAFF
TRBJ2-2	TRBV25-1	NA	CASSDLDREAGELFF
TRBJ1-3	TRBV12-3/TRBV12-4	NA	CASEGDGNTIYF
TRBJ1-4	TRBV18	NA	CASSRQGDEKLFF
TRBJ2-7	TRBV5-1	NA	CASSPWEGIGAYEQYF
TRBJ2-3	TRBV20-1	NA	CSARLTDTQYF
TRBJ2-7	TRBV19	NA	CASSIALRGRNTYEQYF
TRBJ1-2	TRBV29-1	NA	CSVGAGYTF
TRBJ2-7	TRBV2	NA	CASSKSRGQNEQYF
TRBJ1-5	TRBV7-2	NA	CASRWDRGGNQPQHF
TRBJ2-3	TRBV20-1	NA	CSSSGSGGTDTQYF
TRBJ2-4	TRBV7-8	NA	CASSLSSGTEQNIQYF
TRBJ1-6	TRBV4-3	NA	CASSQGEGGSASNSPLHF
TRBJ2-7	TRBV3-1/TRBV3-2	NA	CASSQEERGSQYF
TRBJ2-7	TRBV11-2	NA	CASSFRGADSYEQYF
TRBJ2-1	TRBV2	NA	CASPPGQGTNEQFF
TRBJ1-1	TRBV25-1	NA	CASSKRTEAFF
TRBJ2-1	TRBV9	NA	CASSPDRVNYNEQFF
TRBJ1-1	TRBV12-3/TRBV12-4	few	CASRKTGDGAFF
TRBJ1-1	TRBV4-1	NA	CASSQVQGMNTEAFF
TRBJ1-1	TRBV7-9	NA	CASSSLQGNTEAFF
TRBJ2-7	TRBV6-5	NA	CASSYTDRSYEQYF
TRBJ2-7	TRBV6-2/TRBV6-3	NA	CASSSRGTGRYEQYF
TRBJ2-7	TRBV10-2	NA	CASSEGHMTGASYEQYF
TRBJ2-1	TRBV7-9	NA	CASSSGYNEQFF
TRBJ2-2	TRBV27	NA	CASSPWTGKTGELFF
TRBJ1-1	TRBV21-1	once	CASREDDTEAFF
TRBJ2-7	TRBV30	NA	CAWSLTGGLYEQYF
TRBJ1-1	TRBV7-9	NA	CASSFPQGRGAEAFF
TRBJ1-4	TRBV25-1	NA	CASRAPAVREKLFF
TRBJ2-1	TRBV14	NA	CASSQPRQGYNEQFF
TRBJ1-1	TRBV4-3	NA	CASSQDFGSTEAFF
TRBJ1-1	TRBV25-1	NA	CASSAGQGATEAFF
TRBJ2-1	TRBV9	NA	CASSGTGMGVQFF